This TCR beta chain was recorded in a study of T cell repertoires in cytomegalovirus infection. Each CDR3 protein gets one entry after TCRdb re-called the reads with MiXCR. Here the sample spans around 740,000 distinct CDR3 sequences, under 40% being singletons. The length of the CDR3 is 14 residues. Germline V gene sequence: CDR1 DFQATT, CDR2 SNEGSKA (reference sequence). Between the trimmed V and J ends, which lost 0 bases and 2 bases, there was a span of 8 bases. The TCR comes from a human donor in good health (CMV status not recorded). Some clones in this sample may be carry-over from other donors' samples. The specimen was PBMCs. This sequence joins TRBV20-1 and TRBJ2-1, with no clear D. The CDR3 DNA reads TGCAGTGCTAGAGATCTTGGGGCCTACAATGAGCAGTTCTTC. Translated: CSARDLGAYNEQFF.